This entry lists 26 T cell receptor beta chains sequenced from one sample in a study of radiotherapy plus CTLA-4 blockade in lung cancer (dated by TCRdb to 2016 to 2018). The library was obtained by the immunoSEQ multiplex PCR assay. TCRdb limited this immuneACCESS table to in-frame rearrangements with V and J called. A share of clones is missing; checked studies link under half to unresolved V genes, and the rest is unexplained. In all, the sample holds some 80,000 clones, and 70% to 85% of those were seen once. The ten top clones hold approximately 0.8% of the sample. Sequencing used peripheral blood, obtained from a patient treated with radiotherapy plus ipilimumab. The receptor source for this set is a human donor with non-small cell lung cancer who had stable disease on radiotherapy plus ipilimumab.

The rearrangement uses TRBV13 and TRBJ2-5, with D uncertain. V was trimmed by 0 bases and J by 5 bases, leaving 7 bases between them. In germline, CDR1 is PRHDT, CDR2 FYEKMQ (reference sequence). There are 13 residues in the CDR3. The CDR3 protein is CASSLGLGETQYF. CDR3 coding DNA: TGTGCCAGCAGCTTAGGTTTAGGGGAGACCCAGTACTTC.

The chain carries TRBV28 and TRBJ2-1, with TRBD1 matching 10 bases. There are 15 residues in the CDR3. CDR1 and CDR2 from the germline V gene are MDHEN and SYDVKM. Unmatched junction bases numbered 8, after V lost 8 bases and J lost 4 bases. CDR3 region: CASGGPGQGYNEQFF. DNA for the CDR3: TGTGCCAGCGGAGGGCCGGGACAGGGGTACAATGAGCAGTTCTTC.

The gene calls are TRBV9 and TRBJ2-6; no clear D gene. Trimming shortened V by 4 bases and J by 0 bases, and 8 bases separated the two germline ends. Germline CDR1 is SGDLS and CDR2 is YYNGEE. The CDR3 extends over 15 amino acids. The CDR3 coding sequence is TGTGCCAGCAGCCCACTACACTCTGGGGCCAACGTCCTGACTTTC. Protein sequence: CASSPLHSGANVLTF.

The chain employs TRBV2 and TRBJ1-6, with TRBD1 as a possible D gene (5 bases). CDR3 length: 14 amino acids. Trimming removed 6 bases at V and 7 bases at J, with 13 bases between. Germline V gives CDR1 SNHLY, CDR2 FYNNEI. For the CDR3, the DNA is TGTGCCAGCAGAGCAGGGAATCGAAATTCACCCCTCCACTTT. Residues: CASRAGNRNSPLHF.

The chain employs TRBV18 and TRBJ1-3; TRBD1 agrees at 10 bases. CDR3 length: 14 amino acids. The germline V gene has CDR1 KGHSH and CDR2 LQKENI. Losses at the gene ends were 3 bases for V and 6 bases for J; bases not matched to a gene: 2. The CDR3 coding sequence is TGTGCCAGCTCACCGGGACAGGGGACAAACACCATATATTTT. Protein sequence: CASSPGQGTNTIYF.

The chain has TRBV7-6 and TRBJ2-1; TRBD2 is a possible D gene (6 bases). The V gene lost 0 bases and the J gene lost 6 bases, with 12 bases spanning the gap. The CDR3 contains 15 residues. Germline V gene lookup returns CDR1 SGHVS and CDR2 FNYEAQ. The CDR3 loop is CASSLARGSLNEQFF. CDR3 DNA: TGTGCCAGCAGCTTAGCGCGGGGATCCCTCAATGAGCAGTTCTTC. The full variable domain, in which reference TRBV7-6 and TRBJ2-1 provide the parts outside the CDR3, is GAGVSQSPRYKVTKRGQDVALRCDPISGHVSLYWYRQALGQGPEFLTYFNYEAQQDKSGLPNDRFSAERPEGSISTLTIQRTEQRDSAMYRCASSLARGSLNEQFFGPGTRLTVL.

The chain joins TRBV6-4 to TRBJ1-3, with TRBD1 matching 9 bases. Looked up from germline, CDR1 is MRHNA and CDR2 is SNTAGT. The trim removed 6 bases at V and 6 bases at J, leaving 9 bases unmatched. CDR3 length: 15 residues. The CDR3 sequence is CASRAGDRESNTIYF. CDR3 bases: TGTGCCAGCAGGGCGGGGGACAGGGAGTCAAACACCATATATTTT.

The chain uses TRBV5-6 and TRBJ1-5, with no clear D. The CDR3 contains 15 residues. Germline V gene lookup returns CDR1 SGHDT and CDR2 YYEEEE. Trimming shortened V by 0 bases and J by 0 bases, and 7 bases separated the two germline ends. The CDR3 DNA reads TGTGCCAGCAGCTTGGGACAATTTAGCAATCAGCCCCAGCATTTT. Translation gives CASSLGQFSNQPQHF.

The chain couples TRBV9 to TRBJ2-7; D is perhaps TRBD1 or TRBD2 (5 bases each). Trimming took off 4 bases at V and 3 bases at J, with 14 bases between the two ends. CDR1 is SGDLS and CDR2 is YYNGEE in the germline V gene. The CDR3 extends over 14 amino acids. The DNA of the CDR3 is TGTGCCAGCAGCACCGCCGGGACGGACTACGAGCAGTACTTC. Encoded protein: CASSTAGTDYEQYF. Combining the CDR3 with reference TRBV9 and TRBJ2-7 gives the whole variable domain DSGVTQTPKHLITATGQRVTLRCSPRSGDLSVYWYQQSLDQGLQFLIQYYNGEERAKGNILERFSAQQFPDLHSELNLSSLELGDSALYFCASSTAGTDYEQYFGPGTRLTVT.

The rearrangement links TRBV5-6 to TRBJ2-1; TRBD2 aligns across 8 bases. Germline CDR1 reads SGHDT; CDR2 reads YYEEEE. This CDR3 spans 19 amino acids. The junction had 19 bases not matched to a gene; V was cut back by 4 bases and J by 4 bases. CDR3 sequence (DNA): TGTGCCAGCAGCCCCGGTGTGAGCGGGAGTGGGCGAGATTACAATGAGCAGTTCTTC. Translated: CASSPGVSGSGRDYNEQFF.

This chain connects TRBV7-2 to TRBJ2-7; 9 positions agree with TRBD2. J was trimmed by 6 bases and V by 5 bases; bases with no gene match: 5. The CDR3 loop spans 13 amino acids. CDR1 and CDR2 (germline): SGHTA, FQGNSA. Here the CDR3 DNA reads TGTGCCAGCAGCGCGTCGACTAGCGGCGAGCAGTACTTC. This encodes CASSASTSGEQYF.

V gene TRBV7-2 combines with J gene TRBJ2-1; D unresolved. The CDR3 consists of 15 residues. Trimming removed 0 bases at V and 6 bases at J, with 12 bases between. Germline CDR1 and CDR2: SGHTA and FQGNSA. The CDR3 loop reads CASSLALARSNEQFF. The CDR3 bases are TGTGCCAGCAGCTTAGCGCTTGCGAGGAGCAATGAGCAGTTCTTC.

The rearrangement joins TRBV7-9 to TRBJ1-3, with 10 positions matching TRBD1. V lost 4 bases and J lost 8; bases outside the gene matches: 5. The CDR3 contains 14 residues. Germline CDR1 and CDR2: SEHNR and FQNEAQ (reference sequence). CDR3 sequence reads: CASSSSDRGDTIYF. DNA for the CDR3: TGTGCCAGCAGCTCCTCGGACAGGGGGGACACCATATATTTT. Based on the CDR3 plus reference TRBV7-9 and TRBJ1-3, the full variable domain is DTGVSQNPRHKITKRGQNVTFRCDPISEHNRLYWYRQTLGQGPEFLTYFQNEAQLEKSRLLSDRFSAERPKGSFSTLEIQRTEQGDSAMYLCASSSSDRGDTIYFGEGSWLTVV.

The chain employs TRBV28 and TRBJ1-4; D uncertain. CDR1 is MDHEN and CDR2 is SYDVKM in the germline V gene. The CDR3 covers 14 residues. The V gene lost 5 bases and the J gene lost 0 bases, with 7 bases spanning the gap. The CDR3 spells CASSPHPTNEKLFF. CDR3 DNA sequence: TGTGCCAGCAGTCCCCATCCAACTAATGAAAAACTGTTTTTT.

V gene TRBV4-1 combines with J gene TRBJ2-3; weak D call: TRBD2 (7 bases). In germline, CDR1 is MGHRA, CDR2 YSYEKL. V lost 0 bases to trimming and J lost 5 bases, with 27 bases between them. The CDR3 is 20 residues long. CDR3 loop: CASSQDRVGGAWGIGDTQYF. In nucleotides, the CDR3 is TGCGCCAGCAGCCAAGATCGAGTGGGGGGGGCTTGGGGCATCGGAGATACGCAGTATTTT.

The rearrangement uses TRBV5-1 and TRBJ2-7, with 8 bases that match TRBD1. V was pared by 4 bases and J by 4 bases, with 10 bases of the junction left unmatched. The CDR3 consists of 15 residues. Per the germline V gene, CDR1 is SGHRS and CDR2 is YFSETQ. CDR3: CASSTGQGILYEQYF. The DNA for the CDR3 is TGCGCCAGCAGCACCGGACAGGGAATCCTATACGAGCAGTACTTC.

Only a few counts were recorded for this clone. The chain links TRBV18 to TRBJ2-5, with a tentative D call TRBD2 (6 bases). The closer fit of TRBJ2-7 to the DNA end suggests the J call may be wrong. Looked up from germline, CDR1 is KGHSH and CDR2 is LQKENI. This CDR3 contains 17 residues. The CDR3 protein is CASSPPEGRRGAYEQYF. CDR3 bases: TGTGCCAGCTCACCCCCAGAGGGGAGGAGAGGTGCCTACGAGCAGTACTTC.

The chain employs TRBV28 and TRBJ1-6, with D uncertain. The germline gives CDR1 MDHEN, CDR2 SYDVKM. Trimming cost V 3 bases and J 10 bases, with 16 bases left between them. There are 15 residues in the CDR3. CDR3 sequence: CASSFEHLTGSPLHF. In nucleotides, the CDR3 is TGTGCCAGCAGTTTCGAGCACCTAACGGGGTCACCCCTCCACTTT.

The CDR3 DNA follows: TGTGCCAGCTCACCACGCGGACAGGGAATTTGGTACACTGAAGCTTTCTTT. Translation: CASSPRGQGIWYTEAFF. V usage is TRBV18 and J usage is TRBJ1-1, with 8 positions matching TRBD1. CDR3 length equals 17 residues. V lost 1 base and J lost 3; bases outside the gene matches: 10. Germline loops: CDR1 KGHSH, CDR2 LQKENI. Using reference TRBV18 and TRBJ1-1 for the parts outside the CDR3, the full variable domain is NAGVMQNPRHLVRRRGQEARLRCSPMKGHSHVYWYRQLPEEGLKFMVYLQKENIIDESGMPKERFSAEFPKEGPSILRIQQVVRGDSAAYFCASSPRGQGIWYTEAFFGQGTRLTVV.

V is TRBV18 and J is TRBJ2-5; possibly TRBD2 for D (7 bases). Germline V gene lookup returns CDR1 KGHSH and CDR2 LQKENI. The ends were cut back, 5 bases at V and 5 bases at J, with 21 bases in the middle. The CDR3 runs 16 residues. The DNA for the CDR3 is TGTGCCAGCTCATCCCTGGGCGGGGGCCTCCGGGAGACCCAGTACTTC. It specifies CASSSLGGGLRETQYF.

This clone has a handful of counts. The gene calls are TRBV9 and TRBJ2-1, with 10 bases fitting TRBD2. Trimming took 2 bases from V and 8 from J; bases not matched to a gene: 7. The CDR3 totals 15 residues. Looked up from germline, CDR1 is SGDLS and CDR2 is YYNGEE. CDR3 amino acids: CASSVGTSGIYEQFF. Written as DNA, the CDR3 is TGTGCCAGCAGCGTCGGCACTAGCGGGATCTATGAGCAGTTCTTC. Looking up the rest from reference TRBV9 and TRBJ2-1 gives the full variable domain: DSGVTQTPKHLITATGQRVTLRCSPRSGDLSVYWYQQSLDQGLQFLIQYYNGEERAKGNILERFSAQQFPDLHSELNLSSLELGDSALYFCASSVGTSGIYEQFFGPGTRLTVL.

The CDR3 loop reads CASSLVGPSSGNTIYF. CDR3 coding DNA: TGTGCCAGCAGCTTAGTGGGGCCTAGCTCTGGAAACACCATATATTTT. The V and J genes are TRBV11-2 and TRBJ1-3, with D perhaps matching TRBD1 (5 bases). Germline lookup yields CDR1 SGHAT and CDR2 FQNNGV. Trimming left V 1 base short and J 0 bases short, with 10 bases between. CDR3 length equals 16 residues.

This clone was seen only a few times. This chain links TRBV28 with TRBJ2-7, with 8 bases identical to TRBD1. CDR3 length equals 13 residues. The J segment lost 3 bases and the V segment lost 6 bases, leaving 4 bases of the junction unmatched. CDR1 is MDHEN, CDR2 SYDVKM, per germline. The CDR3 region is CASRDGQGYEQYF. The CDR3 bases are TGTGCCAGCAGGGACGGACAGGGCTACGAGCAGTACTTC.

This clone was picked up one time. The CDR3 here is CASSLDTDTQYF. Written as DNA, the CDR3 is TGTGCCAGCAGCCTAGACACAGATACGCAGTATTTT. This chain links TRBV7-8 with TRBJ2-3; no clear D. The V gene's germline CDR1 is SGHVS and CDR2 FQNEAQ. Trimming stripped 5 bases from V and 2 bases from J, with 5 bases between. The CDR3 sequence is 12 residues long.

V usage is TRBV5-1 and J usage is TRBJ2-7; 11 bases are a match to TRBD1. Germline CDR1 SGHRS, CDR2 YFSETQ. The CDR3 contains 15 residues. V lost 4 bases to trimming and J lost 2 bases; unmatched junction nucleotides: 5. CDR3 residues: CASSPGTGGTYEQYF. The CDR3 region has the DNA TGCGCCAGCAGCCCCGGGACAGGGGGGACCTACGAGCAGTACTTC.

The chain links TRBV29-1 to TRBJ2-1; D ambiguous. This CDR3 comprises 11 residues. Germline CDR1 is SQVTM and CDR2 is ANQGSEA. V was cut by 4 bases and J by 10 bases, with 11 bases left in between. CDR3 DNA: TGCAGCGTTGGTTCAGCTCGAGAGCAGTTCTTC. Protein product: CSVGSAREQFF.